The entry below gives a single T cell receptor (beta chain) sequence along with its context. Its specificity is unknown. The data derive from a study of T-cell reconstitution after alpha-beta-depleted transplantation in children. Broader study findings: Reported findings indicate that, about two months after transplant, alpha-beta T cells came from several hundred expanded clones, which were derived from non-depleted graft cells. From newly produced T cells came most of the T-cell counts and diversity one year after transplant. Recipient T cells and thymic progenitors that survived gave rise to the high TCRbeta diversity observed at day 60 in some patients.

J gave up 0 bases and V 1 base, and 12 bases lay outside the gene matches. The germline gives CDR1 LNHNV, CDR2 YYDKDF (reference sequence). The CDR3 consists of 20 residues. The TCRbeta library incorporated unique molecular identifiers. In TCRdb, the PCR reads were re-called with MiXCR into one record per CDR3 protein. Of about 340,000 distinct CDR3 sequences in the sample, around 16% were seen once. The TCR originated in a male patient under 10 years old who had a stem cell transplant for acute lymphoblastic leukemia, so the T cells may come from the graft donor. Sequencing used PBMCs, mostly from graft donor cells, obtained 360 days after TCRalphabeta/CD19-depleted stem cell transplant. The V gene is TRBV15, the J gene TRBJ2-1; 10 bases are shared with TRBD2. CDR3: CATSRGLSSGRGSSYNEQFF. The CDR3 DNA is TGTGCCACCAGCAGAGGTCTTTCTAGCGGGAGAGGGAGCTCCTACAATGAGCAGTTCTTC. Full variable domain (remainder filled in from reference TRBV15 and TRBJ2-1): DAMVIQNPRYQVTQFGKPVTLSCSQTLNHNVMYWYQQKSSQAPKLLFHYYDKDFNNEADTPDNFQSRRPNTSFCFLDIRSPGLGDTAMYLCATSRGLSSGRGSSYNEQFFGPGTRLTVL.